This TCR beta chain was sequenced in a study of cytomegalovirus exposure and HLA in healthy donors. In the PCR, 60 Vbeta and 13 Jbeta primers were used. Libraries were prepared by immunoSEQ multiplex PCR; TCRdb keeps only in-frame clonotypes and omits some of them. The sample contains around 93,000 clones, 65% to 90% of which appear only once. Per germline, CDR1 MDHEN and CDR2 SYDVKM. This CDR3 region has 11 residues. This TCR came from a man aged 30 to 45 in good health and CMV-seropositive. Sequencing was performed on PBMCs. V gene TRBV28 combines with J gene TRBJ2-7, with 8 bases fitting TRBD2. The CDR3 is CGWGLGREQYF. In nucleotides, the CDR3 is TGTGGGTGGGGACTAGGAAGAGAGCAGTACTTC.